The 21 T cell receptor beta chains in this list originate from one sample, sequenced in a study of Graves' ophthalmopathy and Graves' hyperthyroidism. RNA transcripts yielded amplified TCR beta CDR3 regions. First-round RT-PCR used HTBI primers; second-round multiplex PCR followed. TCRdb used MiXCR to reprocess the multiplex PCR reads, holding one entry per CDR3 protein. The sample includes 340,000 or so distinct CDR3 sequences, around a sixth of them seen just once. The sample taken for sequencing was peripheral blood. These receptors were collected from an adult man with Graves' ophthalmopathy.

This clonotype was recorded many times. The chain couples TRBV12-3 or TRBV12-4 to TRBJ1-2, with D perhaps TRBD1 (5 bases). V dropped 1 base and J dropped 7 bases, with 7 bases sitting between them. CDR3 length: 12 amino acids. The CDR3 sequence: CASSLEGSGYTF. DNA of the CDR3: TGTGCCAGCAGTTTAGAGGGGAGTGGCTACACCTTC.

In this sample, this clonotype turned up many times. The chain combines TRBV30 with TRBJ2-5; the match to TRBD1 covers 10 bases. CDR1 and CDR2 from the germline V gene are GTSNPN and SVGIG (reference sequence). This CDR3 is built from 12 residues. With 5 bases clipped from V and 5 bases from J, the junction kept 2 bases outside the gene matches. This CDR3 is CAWDRGLETQYF. The CDR3 bases are TGTGCCTGGGACAGGGGGCTTGAGACCCAGTACTTC.

This clonotype was counted a few times. The genes are TRBV29-1 and TRBJ2-5; 8 bases align to TRBD2. Trimming at V came to 7 bases and at J to 3 bases, leaving 1 base not matched to a gene. The CDR3 covers 11 residues. Per germline, CDR1 SQVTM and CDR2 ANQGSEA. The CDR3 protein is CSAGGEETQYF. The CDR3 nucleotides read TGCAGCGCCGGGGGGGAAGAGACCCAGTACTTC. The full variable domain, in which reference TRBV29-1 and TRBJ2-5 provide the parts outside the CDR3, is SAVISQKPSRDICQRGTSLTIQCQVDSQVTMMFWYRQQPGQSLTLIATANQGSEATYESGFVIDKFPISRPNLTFSTLTVSNMSPEDSSIYLCSAGGEETQYFGPGTRLLVL.

In this sample, this clonotype turned up many times. The rearrangement links TRBV29-1 to TRBJ1-5; 12 nucleotides align to TRBD1. The CDR3 is 15 amino acids. Looked up from germline, CDR1 is SQVTM and CDR2 is ANQGSEA. V dropped 5 bases and J dropped 6; count of bases not matched to a gene: 8. The CDR3 nucleotides read TGCAGCGTTACCACCGGGACAGGGGGCGGTCAGCCCCAGCATTTT. Amino acids: CSVTTGTGGGQPQHF.

This clonotype was found a few times. The chain uses TRBV12-3 or TRBV12-4 and TRBJ1-5, with D possibly being TRBD1 (6 bases). V shed 1 base and J shed 4 bases, with 8 bases lying between them. The CDR3 is 14 residues long. The CDR3 DNA is TGTGCCAGCAGTTTAGAAGGGGGTAATCAGCCCCAGCATTTT. Amino acid sequence: CASSLEGGNQPQHF.

This clonotype was counted ten times or more. V and J are TRBV2 and TRBJ2-7; 9 positions match TRBD1. Germline assignment: CDR1 SNHLY and CDR2 FYNNEI. The ends lost 4 bases at V and 3 bases at J; junction bases unmatched: 10. The CDR3 contains 16 residues. The CDR3 DNA reads TGTGCCAGCAGTGCCCCCGTGGACAGGGGAATCTACGAGCAGTACTTC. Translating gives CASSAPVDRGIYEQYF.

This clonotype was counted ten times or more. This chain joins TRBV7-9 and TRBJ2-5, with TRBD1 matching over 10 bases. V lost 5 bases to trimming and J lost 9 bases; unmatched junction nucleotides: 9. The germline CDR1 and CDR2 sequences are SEHNR and FQNEAQ (reference sequence). This CDR3 is built from 14 residues. CDR3: CASSQTGTGDSQYF. The CDR3 coding sequence is TGTGCCAGCAGCCAAACCGGGACAGGGGACTCCCAGTACTTC.

This clonotype was counted at least ten times. This chain links TRBV12-3 or TRBV12-4 with TRBJ2-3; D is possibly TRBD1 or TRBD2 (5 bases each). V lost 5 bases and J 7 bases, leaving 10 bases between the germline ends. The CDR3 has 12 residues. The CDR3 nucleotides read TGTGCCAGCAGTACCGGGACGTATACGCAGTATTTT. As protein: CASSTGTYTQYF.

This clonotype was seen repeatedly, ten times or more. V usage is TRBV20-1 and J usage is TRBJ1-6; 7 nucleotides agree with TRBD1. V shed 0 bases and J 5 bases; nucleotides not matched to a gene: 7. The V gene's germline CDR1 is DFQATT and CDR2 SNEGSKA (reference sequence). This CDR3 is 16 amino acids long. The CDR3 sequence: CSARDSRQGNNSPLHF. The CDR3 DNA sequence: TGCAGTGCTAGAGATTCCCGACAGGGAAATAATTCACCCCTCCACTTT.

This clonotype came up many times. This chain uses TRBV15 with TRBJ2-7; the match to TRBD2 covers 10 bases. Germline V lookup: CDR1 LNHNV, CDR2 YYDKDF (reference sequence). The V segment lost 0 bases and the J segment 0 bases; nucleotides outside the gene matches: 8. The CDR3 totals 18 residues. The CDR3 loop is CATSRDFGLAASSYEQYF. CDR3 coding DNA: TGTGCCACCAGCAGAGACTTCGGACTAGCGGCAAGCTCCTACGAGCAGTACTTC.

This clonotype has at least ten counts. The rearrangement joins TRBV2 to TRBJ2-5; 9 bases map to TRBD2. CDR1 and CDR2 (germline): SNHLY, FYNNEI. Unmatched junction bases numbered 5, after V lost 4 bases and J lost 5 bases. CDR3 size: 14 residues. The CDR3: CASSGGGRAETQYF. CDR3 DNA sequence: TGTGCCAGCAGTGGAGGCGGGAGGGCTGAGACCCAGTACTTC.

This clonotype was seen many times. CDR3 bases: TGTGCCAGCAGTTTCGGGACAGAGAACACCGGGGAGCTGTTTTTT. As protein: CASSFGTENTGELFF. The V and J genes are TRBV6-2 or TRBV6-3 and TRBJ2-2, with 7 nucleotides matching TRBD1. Per the germline V gene, CDR1 is MNHEY and CDR2 is SVGEGT. The length of the CDR3 is 15 residues. V lost 4 bases to trimming and J lost 1 base; unmatched junction nucleotides: 3.

This clonotype was counted only a few times. V and J are TRBV7-8 and TRBJ1-2; D remains unclear. The CDR3 extends over 12 amino acids. V lost 10 bases, J lost 2 bases, and 11 bases lay in between. Germline V lookup: CDR1 SGHVS, CDR2 FQNEAQ. The CDR3 loop is CATSGSNYGYTF. The CDR3 DNA is TGTGCCACCTCGGGAAGCAACTATGGCTACACCTTC.

This clonotype was counted ten times or more. The chain combines TRBV20-1 with TRBJ2-5; 7 bases fit TRBD1. With 3 bases clipped from V and 5 bases from J, the junction kept 6 bases outside the gene matches. This CDR3 is built from 13 residues. Germline V gives CDR1 DFQATT, CDR2 SNEGSKA (reference sequence). CDR3 protein: CSARETGMETQYF. CDR3 nucleotides: TGCAGTGCTAGGGAGACAGGGATGGAGACCCAGTACTTC.

This clonotype was observed many times. The CDR3: CASSQDRNSPLHF. Written as DNA, the CDR3 is TGTGCCAGCAGCCAAGACCGAAATTCACCCCTCCACTTT. V is TRBV3-1 and J is TRBJ1-6; no reliable D call. Germline V gene data show CDR1 as LGHDT and CDR2 as YNNKEL (reference sequence). Trimming pared 0 bases from V and 7 bases from J, leaving 4 bases between. This CDR3 is 13 amino acids long.

This clonotype was recorded many times. The V gene is TRBV7-9, the J gene TRBJ2-2; 8 bases line up with TRBD1. V was pared by 8 bases and J by 7 bases, with 12 bases of the junction left unmatched. Germline V gene data show CDR1 as SEHNR and CDR2 as FQNEAQ (reference sequence). There are 15 residues in the CDR3. The CDR3 region is CASSDTGGIVGELFF. CDR3 DNA sequence: TGTGCCAGCTCGGACACAGGGGGTATCGTCGGGGAGCTGTTTTTT.

This clonotype was detected many times. The V call is TRBV6-1, the J call TRBJ1-1; D gene ambiguous. Germline values: CDR1 MNHNS, CDR2 SASEGT. CDR3 length: 11 residues. Trimming pared 11 bases from V and 5 bases from J, leaving 12 bases between. The CDR3 DNA is TGTGCCGCAGCATATAGAACTGAAGCTTTCTTT. Encoded protein: CAAAYRTEAFF.

This clonotype has ten or more counts. V gene TRBV7-3 combines with J gene TRBJ2-6, with a tentative D call TRBD1 (6 bases). The V end was cut by 5 bases, the J end by 4 bases, with 18 bases between. Germline V gene sequence: CDR1 SGHTA, CDR2 FQGTGA. CDR3 length equals 17 residues. The CDR3 spells CASSHVGTGTGANVLTF. DNA for the CDR3: TGTGCCAGCAGCCACGTGGGTACAGGGACCGGGGCCAACGTCCTGACTTTC.

On this clonotype: The CDR3 ends on some other residue instead of the conserved phenylalanine or tryptophan, so this is likely a read error. V is TRBV12-3 or TRBV12-4 and J is TRBJ2-7; 8 bases are a match to TRBD1. V lost 3 bases, J lost 4 bases, and 2 bases stayed unmatched. The CDR3 is 13 residues long. In DNA, the CDR3 is TGTGCCAGCAGTTTTGGGGACAGGTACGAGCAGTACCTC. Protein: CASSFGDRYEQYL.

Concerning this clonotype itself: One end of the junction fails to match germline, which may point to a read error. This chain connects TRBV6-1 to TRBJ1-5; 7 positions match TRBD1. Germline values: CDR1 MNHNS, CDR2 SASEGT. This CDR3 spans 13 amino acids. CDR3 in amino acids: CATLIGGGQPQPF. Written as DNA, the CDR3 is TGTGCCACGCTTATAGGGGGCGGCCAGCCCCAGCCTTTT.

This clonotype was observed at least ten times. The chain couples TRBV20-1 to TRBJ1-2; tentatively, D is TRBD1 (6 bases). Germline values: CDR1 DFQATT, CDR2 SNEGSKA (reference sequence). Trimming left V 6 bases short and J 3 bases short, with 14 bases between. This CDR3 is built from 13 residues. The CDR3 nucleotides read TGCAGTGCCCTACGGACAGTGGACTATGGCTACACCTTC. Amino acids: CSALRTVDYGYTF.